This TCR beta chain was observed in a study of neurological immune-mediated disorders. Study-level points and caveats: Subjects shared no identical expanded-clone CDR3 amino acid sequences, suggesting private TCR-beta repertoires in all groups.

This clonotype was counted at least ten times. Its specificity is not known. The team produced cDNA through 5'RACE using 10-nucleotide random UMIs. In every sequencing run, more than 170 million TCR-beta sequences were generated from 15-18 subjects. One entry per CDR3 protein results from TCRdb running MiXCR on the 5' RACE reads. This table has fewer than 50,000 distinct CDR3 sequences, 13% appearing once. Described time point: longitudinal time-point 3. A total of 2 million PBMCs stored at -80 degrees C provided the unsorted libraries. Germline V gene lookup returns CDR1 DFQATT and CDR2 SNEGSKA (reference sequence). This CDR3 region has 15 residues. Trimming took 6 bases from V and 3 from J; bases not matched to a gene: 10.

This TCR was recovered from a man aged 25 to 40 in good health. The chain links TRBV20-1 to TRBJ2-7; TRBD2 agrees at 11 bases. Sequencing was performed on PBMCs. The chain's CDR3 is CSADLLAGVSYEQYF. DNA for the CDR3: TGCAGTGCCGACCTACTAGCGGGAGTTAGCTACGAGCAGTACTTC.